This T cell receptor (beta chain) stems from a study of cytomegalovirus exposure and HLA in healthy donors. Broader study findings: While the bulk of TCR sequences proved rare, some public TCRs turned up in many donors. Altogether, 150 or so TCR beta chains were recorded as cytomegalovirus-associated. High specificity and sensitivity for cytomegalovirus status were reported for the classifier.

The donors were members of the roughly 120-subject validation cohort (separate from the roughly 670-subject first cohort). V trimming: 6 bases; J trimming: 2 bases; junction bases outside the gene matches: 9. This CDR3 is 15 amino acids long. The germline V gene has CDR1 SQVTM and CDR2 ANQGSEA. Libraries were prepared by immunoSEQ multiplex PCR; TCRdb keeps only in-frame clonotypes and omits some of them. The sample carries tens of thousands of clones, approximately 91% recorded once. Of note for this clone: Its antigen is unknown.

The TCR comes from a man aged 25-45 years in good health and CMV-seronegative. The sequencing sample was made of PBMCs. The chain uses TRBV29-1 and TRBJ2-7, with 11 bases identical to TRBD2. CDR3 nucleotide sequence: TGCAGCGTGAAGTCCCTGACTAGCGGGGCCTACGAGCAGTACTTC. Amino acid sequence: CSVKSLTSGAYEQYF.